This TCR beta chain originates from a study of cytomegalovirus exposure and HLA in healthy donors. Background on the study: Caucasian-associated ancestry cluster membership applied to about four fifths of around 400 genotyped donors.

Comment on this clone: Its antigen is still unknown.

Findings of the study overall: Immune exposure information comprised only CMV serostatus. V segments that were indistinguishable, TRBV6-2 and TRBV6-3 among them, were omitted from analysis. Association of a missense DCLRE1C variant with TCR beta V- and J-gene trimming was reported in a later analysis.

Both 60 Vbeta primers and 13 Jbeta primers went into the PCR. Repertoires were generated with immunoSEQ multiplex PCR, while TCRdb's copy carries only in-frame clones and drops some. The top ten clones hold roughly 3.5% of a sample with 150,000 to 200,000 clones, 77% of them seen once. CDR1 and CDR2 from the germline V gene are MNHEY and SVGAGI. The CDR3 has 14 residues. J gave up 4 bases and V 10 bases, and 12 bases lay outside the gene matches. Sequencing used PBMCs. The sequence was collected from a woman aged 55-75 years in good health and CMV-seropositive. The V and J genes are TRBV6-5 and TRBJ1-2; 7 bases map to TRBD1. The CDR3 loop reads CATRPQGTPYGYTF. The CDR3 DNA reads TGTGCCACTCGACCACAGGGGACCCCCTATGGCTACACCTTC.